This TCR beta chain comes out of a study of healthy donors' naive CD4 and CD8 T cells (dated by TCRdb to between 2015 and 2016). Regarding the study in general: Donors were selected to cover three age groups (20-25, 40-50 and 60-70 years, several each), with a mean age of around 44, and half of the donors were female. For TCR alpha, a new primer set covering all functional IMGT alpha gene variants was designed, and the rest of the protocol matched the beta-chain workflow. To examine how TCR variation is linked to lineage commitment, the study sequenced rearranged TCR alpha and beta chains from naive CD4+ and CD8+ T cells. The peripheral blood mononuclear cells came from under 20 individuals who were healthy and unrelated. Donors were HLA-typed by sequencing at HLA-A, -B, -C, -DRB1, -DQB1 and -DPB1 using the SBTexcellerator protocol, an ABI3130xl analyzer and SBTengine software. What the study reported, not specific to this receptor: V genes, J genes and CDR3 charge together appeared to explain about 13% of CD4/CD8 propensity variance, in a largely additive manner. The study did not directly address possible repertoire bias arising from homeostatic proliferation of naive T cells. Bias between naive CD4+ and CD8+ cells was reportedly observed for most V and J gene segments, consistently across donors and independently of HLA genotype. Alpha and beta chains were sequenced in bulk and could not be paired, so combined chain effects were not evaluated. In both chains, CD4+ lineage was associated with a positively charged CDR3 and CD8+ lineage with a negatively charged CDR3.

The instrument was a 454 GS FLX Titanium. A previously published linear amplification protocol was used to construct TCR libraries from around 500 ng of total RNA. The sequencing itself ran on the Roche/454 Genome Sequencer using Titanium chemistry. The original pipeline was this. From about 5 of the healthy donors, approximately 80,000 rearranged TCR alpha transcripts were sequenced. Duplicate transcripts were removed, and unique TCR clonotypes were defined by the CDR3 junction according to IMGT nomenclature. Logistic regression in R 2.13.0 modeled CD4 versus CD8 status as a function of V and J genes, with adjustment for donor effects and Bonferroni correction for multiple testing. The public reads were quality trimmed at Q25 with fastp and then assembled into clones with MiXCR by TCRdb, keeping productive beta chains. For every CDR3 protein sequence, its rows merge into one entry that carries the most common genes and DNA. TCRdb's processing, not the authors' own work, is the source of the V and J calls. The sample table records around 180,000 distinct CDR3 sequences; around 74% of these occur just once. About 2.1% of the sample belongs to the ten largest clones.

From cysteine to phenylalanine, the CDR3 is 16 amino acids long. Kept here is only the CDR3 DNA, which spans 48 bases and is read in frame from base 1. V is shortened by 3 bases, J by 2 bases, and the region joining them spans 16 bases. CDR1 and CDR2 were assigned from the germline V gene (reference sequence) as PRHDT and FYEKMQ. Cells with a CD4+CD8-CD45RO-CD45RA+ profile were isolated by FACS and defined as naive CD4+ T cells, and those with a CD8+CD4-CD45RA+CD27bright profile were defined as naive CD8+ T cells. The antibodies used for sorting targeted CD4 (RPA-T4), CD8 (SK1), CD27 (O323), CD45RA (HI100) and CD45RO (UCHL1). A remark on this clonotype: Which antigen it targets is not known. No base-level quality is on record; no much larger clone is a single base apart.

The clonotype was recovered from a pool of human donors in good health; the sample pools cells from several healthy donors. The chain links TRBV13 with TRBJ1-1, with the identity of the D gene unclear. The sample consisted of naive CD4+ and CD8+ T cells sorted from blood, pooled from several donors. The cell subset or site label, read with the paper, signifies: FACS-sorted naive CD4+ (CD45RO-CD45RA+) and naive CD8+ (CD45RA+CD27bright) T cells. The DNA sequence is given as TGTGCCAGCAGCTTCCTGCGGGTCGAGGGTAACACTGAAGCTTTCTTT. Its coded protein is CASSFLRVEGNTEAFF.